One sample yielded the 27 T cell receptor beta chains listed below, sequenced in a study of shared T cell receptors in the human thymus (dated by TCRdb to the early 2020s). Receptors were amplified or captured by the immunoSEQ multiplex PCR assay. TCRdb provides this immuneACCESS table in a form limited to in-frame rearrangements. Some clones are lacking; in checked studies, under half of them reflect an unresolved V gene, and why the rest are absent is not known. The sample contains some 700,000 clones, over 75% of them found a single time. The top ten constitute about 0.01% of the sample. These records were also assigned to another study, of human thymus T cells.

The specimen was thymocytes. These receptor sequences come from a boy younger than two with a congenital heart defect. Donor details come from another sample of the same person, matched by shared clones.

The chain recombines TRBV4-2 with TRBJ2-7; 10 bases line up with TRBD2. The ends lost 4 bases at V and 8 bases at J; junction bases unmatched: 29. The CDR3 sequence is 21 residues long. Per the germline V gene, CDR1 is LGHNA and CDR2 is YNFKEQ. The chain's CDR3 is CASSRGLNPAGGPDLYLKQYF. The CDR3 DNA is TGTGCCAGCAGCCGGGGACTAAACCCAGCGGGAGGGCCCGATCTCTATCTGAAGCAGTACTTC.

This chain links TRBV7-3 with TRBJ2-1; TRBD2 agrees at 13 bases. In germline, CDR1 is SGHTA, CDR2 FQGTGA. The CDR3 runs 15 residues. Trimming took 5 bases from V and 7 from J; bases not matched to a gene: 5. CDR3 nucleotide sequence: TGTGCCAGCAGCCCCGGGACTAGCGGGGAGAATGAGCAGTTCTTC. This translates into CASSPGTSGENEQFF.

This chain connects TRBV18 to TRBJ2-7; possibly TRBD2 for D (6 bases). Trimming left V 4 bases short and J 0 bases short, with 13 bases between. The CDR3 extends over 15 amino acids. Germline CDR1 is KGHSH and CDR2 is LQKENI. Here the CDR3 DNA reads TGTGCCAGCTCACGACCAGGAGGGAGCTCCTACGAGCAGTACTTC. This gives the protein CASSRPGGSSYEQYF.

The sample holds one count of this clone. This chain links TRBV9 with TRBJ1-1; D not certain. The V gene lost 3 bases and the J gene lost 1 base, with 10 bases spanning the gap. The CDR3 length is 14 residues. Germline V gene lookup returns CDR1 SGDLS and CDR2 YYNGEE. CDR3 bases: TGTGCCAGCAGCGCCACAGCCTCGAACACTGAAGCTTTCTTT. This gives the protein CASSATASNTEAFF. The full variable domain, with the rest looked up from reference TRBV9 and TRBJ1-1, is DSGVTQTPKHLITATGQRVTLRCSPRSGDLSVYWYQQSLDQGLQFLIQYYNGEERAKGNILERFSAQQFPDLHSELNLSSLELGDSALYFCASSATASNTEAFFGQGTRLTVV.

The chain uses TRBV4-2 and TRBJ2-7; 11 bases match TRBD2. CDR3 length: 21 residues. With 0 bases clipped from V and 5 bases from J, the junction kept 21 bases outside the gene matches. From germline, CDR1 is LGHNA and CDR2 YNFKEQ. The CDR3 DNA follows: TGTGCCAGCAGCCAAGATGGTCCCTTGGCTAGCGGGAGGAATAGCGTCGACGAGCAGTACTTC. Its translation: CASSQDGPLASGRNSVDEQYF.

The rearrangement links TRBV4-2 to TRBJ2-1, with D perhaps matching TRBD2 (6 bases). Trimming removed 0 bases at V and 2 bases at J, with 11 bases between. Germline CDR1 LGHNA, CDR2 YNFKEQ. The CDR3 has 16 amino acids. The CDR3 DNA sequence: TGTGCCAGCAGCCAAGATGAAGCGGGCCCCTACAATGAGCAGTTCTTC. It is translated as CASSQDEAGPYNEQFF.

The chain uses TRBV10-1 and TRBJ2-7; the D gene is possibly TRBD2 (6 bases). CDR3 length: 14 residues. Germline CDR1 WNHNN, CDR2 SYGVQD (reference sequence). V was shortened by 3 bases and J by 3 bases, with 12 bases between the two germline ends. The CDR3 DNA reads TGCGCCAGCAGTGATCCAGGGAGGAGCTACGAGCAGTACTTC. It specifies CASSDPGRSYEQYF.

V usage is TRBV28 and J usage is TRBJ1-5; 7 nucleotides align to TRBD1. The germline V gene has CDR1 MDHEN and CDR2 SYDVKM. Trimming removed 3 bases from V and 3 bases from J; junction bases left unmatched: 8. CDR3 length: 16 residues. The CDR3, as DNA: TGTGCCAGCAGTTTCTATACAGGGGTACACAATCAGCCCCAGCATTTT. Its translation is CASSFYTGVHNQPQHF. Filled out from reference TRBV28 and TRBJ1-5, the complete variable domain reads DVKVTQSSRYLVKRTGEKVFLECVQDMDHENMFWYRQDPGLGLRLIYFSYDVKMKEKGDIPEGYSVSREKKERFSLILESASTNQTSMYLCASSFYTGVHNQPQHFGDGTRLSIL.

The chain has TRBV19 and TRBJ2-1, with 15 bases identical to TRBD2. This CDR3 has 18 amino acids. Germline trimming cut 2 bases from V and 7 bases from J; bases unmatched to any gene: 9. Germline values: CDR1 LNHDA, CDR2 SQIVND (reference sequence). The CDR3 spells CASSIPPGGTSGRNEQFF. The CDR3 DNA is TGTGCCAGTAGTATACCCCCCGGGGGGACTAGCGGGAGGAATGAGCAGTTCTTC.

The chain combines TRBV27 with TRBJ2-7, with D perhaps matching TRBD2 (5 bases). Trimming stripped 3 bases from V and 5 bases from J, with 17 bases between. This CDR3 comprises 15 residues. CDR1 is MNHEY, CDR2 SMNVEV, per germline (reference sequence). The CDR3 nucleotides read TGTGCCAGCAGTTTTTATCTCGGGGAGTTCCACGAGCAGTACTTC. Translated: CASSFYLGEFHEQYF.

The V and J genes are TRBV19 and TRBJ2-5; no clear D. Germline V gene sequence: CDR1 LNHDA, CDR2 SQIVND (reference sequence). The CDR3 length is 11 residues. Deletions cut 3 bases from V and 5 bases from J, with 4 bases between. The DNA of the CDR3 is TGTGCCAGTAGTATGCGGGAGACCCAGTACTTC. This encodes CASSMRETQYF.

This rearrangement joins TRBV6-5 to TRBJ2-5, with D tentatively TRBD1 (6 bases). V lost 6 bases to trimming and J lost 2 bases, with 16 bases between them. Germline V lookup: CDR1 MNHEY, CDR2 SVGAGI. The CDR3 contains 15 residues. The CDR3 sequence is CASSRPGHQQETQYF. As DNA, the CDR3 is TGTGCCAGCAGCCGCCCGGGACACCAACAAGAGACCCAGTACTTC.

The chain joins TRBV19 to TRBJ2-3, with no clear D. From germline, CDR1 is LNHDA and CDR2 SQIVND (reference sequence). The CDR3 has 14 residues. The V and J ends lost 3 bases and 5 bases respectively, with 12 bases between them. CDR3 region: CASSIFRGVDTQYF. CDR3 DNA sequence: TGTGCCAGTAGTATTTTCCGTGGAGTAGATACGCAGTATTTT. The entire variable domain, with the rest obtained from reference TRBV19 and TRBJ2-3, is as follows: DGGITQSPKYLFRKEGQNVTLSCEQNLNHDAMYWYRQDPGQGLRLIYYSQIVNDFQKGDIAEGYSVSREKKESFPLTVTSAQKNPTAFYLCASSIFRGVDTQYFGPGTRLTVL.

The rearrangement links TRBV5-6 to TRBJ2-3, with 14 bases that match TRBD2. The CDR3 covers 18 residues. The V segment lost 2 bases and the J segment 3 bases; nucleotides outside the gene matches: 8. Looked up from germline, CDR1 is SGHDT and CDR2 is YYEEEE. The CDR3, as DNA: TGTGCCAGCAGCTTCCCATTGGGACTAGCGGGAGCTACAGATACGCAGTATTTT. Its translation is CASSFPLGLAGATDTQYF.

The J gene is TRBJ1-2, the V gene TRBV5-1; 10 bases map to TRBD1. Trimming took 5 bases from V and 4 from J; bases not matched to a gene: 5. Germline CDR1 reads SGHRS; CDR2 reads YFSETQ. The length of the CDR3 is 14 residues. The CDR3 region is CASRGQGNPYGYTF. In nucleotides, the CDR3 is TGCGCCAGCAGGGGACAGGGGAACCCCTATGGCTACACCTTC.

The genes are TRBV11-2 and TRBJ2-5; TRBD2 matches at 12 bases. V shed 0 bases and J 5 bases; nucleotides not matched to a gene: 7. The CDR3 loop spans 17 amino acids. The germline gives CDR1 SGHAT, CDR2 FQNNGV. The CDR3 DNA reads TGTGCCAGCAGCTTAGAGAGACTAGCGGGAGAGGGGGAGACCCAGTACTTC. Its protein is CASSLERLAGEGETQYF.

V and J are TRBV13 and TRBJ2-5, with TRBD1 matching over 8 bases. J was trimmed by 0 bases and V by 6 bases; bases with no gene match: 9. The CDR3 loop spans 16 amino acids. The germline V gene has CDR1 PRHDT and CDR2 FYEKMQ (reference sequence). CDR3 in DNA: TGTGCCAGCAGGAAAGCTACAGGGGGGTACCAAGAGACCCAGTACTTC. Translating it yields CASRKATGGYQETQYF.

The chain uses TRBV4-2 and TRBJ2-1; a possible D gene is TRBD2 (6 bases). V gave up 4 bases and J gave up 9 bases, with 25 bases separating them. Germline CDR1 reads LGHNA; CDR2 reads YNFKEQ. CDR3 length: 17 amino acids. In DNA form, the CDR3 reads TGTGCCAGCAGCCTGGGAGGCGGCCTAATGGTCTGCGGTGAGCAGTTCTTC. The encoded protein is CASSLGGGLMVCGEQFF.

This clone has only one observation. The rearrangement joins TRBV29-1 to TRBJ2-7; no firm D call. Germline assignment: CDR1 SQVTM and CDR2 ANQGSEA. There are 13 residues in the CDR3. Trimming removed 5 bases from V and 4 bases from J, with 15 bases in between. CDR3 in amino acids: CSVSSSSRYEQYF. Written as DNA, the CDR3 is TGCAGCGTTTCCTCGTCCTCTCGGTACGAGCAGTACTTC.

This rearrangement joins TRBV6-5 to TRBJ2-2; D is perhaps TRBD2 (5 bases). The germline V gene has CDR1 MNHEY and CDR2 SVGAGI. The CDR3 contains 14 residues. The V end lost 0 bases, the J end lost 7 bases, and 9 bases lay between the germline ends. The chain's CDR3 is CASSYSPGSGELFF. The CDR3, as DNA: TGTGCCAGCAGTTACTCACCGGGGAGCGGGGAGCTGTTTTTT.

The chain carries TRBV10-3 and TRBJ2-7; TRBD2 aligns across 10 bases. CDR3 length: 16 residues. CDR1 is ENHRY and CDR2 is SYGVKD in the germline V gene. J was trimmed by 7 bases and V by 3 bases; bases with no gene match: 12. CDR3 coding DNA: TGTGCCATCAGTGAAGACGGGGCTAGCGGGAGTAGAGAGCAGTACTTC. It translates to CAISEDGASGSREQYF.

The rearrangement uses TRBV10-3 and TRBJ1-4; 7 bases match TRBD1. Germline trimming cut 11 bases from V and 0 bases from J; bases unmatched to any gene: 12. The CDR3 consists of 16 residues. Germline CDR1 is ENHRY and CDR2 is SYGVKD. DNA of the CDR3: TGTGCCGTCTCCGACAGGGCCTATGCAACTAATGAAAAACTGTTTTTT. It specifies CAVSDRAYATNEKLFF.

Only one count was recorded for this clone. This chain links TRBV28 with TRBJ2-7; TRBD2 aligns across 9 bases. Germline values: CDR1 MDHEN, CDR2 SYDVKM. V dropped 0 bases and J dropped 0; count of bases not matched to a gene: 15. There are 20 residues in the CDR3. The CDR3 DNA sequence: TGTGCCAGCAGTTTATGGGCCCCGACTAGCGGCCCACCAGGCTCCTACGAGCAGTACTTC. It is translated as CASSLWAPTSGPPGSYEQYF. Filled out from reference TRBV28 and TRBJ2-7, the complete variable domain reads DVKVTQSSRYLVKRTGEKVFLECVQDMDHENMFWYRQDPGLGLRLIYFSYDVKMKEKGDIPEGYSVSREKKERFSLILESASTNQTSMYLCASSLWAPTSGPPGSYEQYFGPGTRLTVT.

The chain has TRBV7-9 and TRBJ1-4, with TRBD1 matching 8 bases. With 6 bases clipped from V and 0 bases from J, the junction kept 3 bases outside the gene matches. The CDR3 spans 15 residues. The germline V gene encodes CDR1 SEHNR and CDR2 FQNEAQ (reference sequence). The CDR3 here is CASSPRGPTNEKLFF. In nucleotides, the CDR3 is TGTGCCAGCAGTCCCAGGGGGCCAACTAATGAAAAACTGTTTTTT.

The chain recombines TRBV13 with TRBJ2-1, with 7 bases matching TRBD1. From germline, CDR1 is PRHDT and CDR2 FYEKMQ (reference sequence). The CDR3 loop spans 14 amino acids. J was trimmed by 7 bases and V by 7 bases; bases with no gene match: 10. CDR3: CASTSTRGPNEQFF. CDR3 DNA: TGTGCCAGCACCTCGACGAGGGGGCCTAATGAGCAGTTCTTC.

The chain combines TRBV5-4 with TRBJ2-5; D is possibly TRBD1 (5 bases). V was cut by 3 bases and J by 4 bases, with 13 bases left in between. Germline V gene lookup returns CDR1 SGHNT and CDR2 YYREEE (reference sequence). The CDR3 loop spans 14 amino acids. In nucleotides, the CDR3 is TGTGCCAGCAGCTCCCGACAGACGCGAGAGACCCAGTACTTC. It translates to CASSSRQTRETQYF.

Here the CDR3 reads CSVGPYGLAGSGQFF. DNA for the CDR3: TGCAGCGTCGGGCCTTATGGGCTAGCGGGATCTGGGCAGTTCTTC. The rearrangement joins TRBV29-1 to TRBJ2-1; 9 positions agree with TRBD2. There are 15 residues in the CDR3. After removal of 6 bases from V and 12 bases from J, the junction contained 18 bases not matched to a gene. Per the germline V gene, CDR1 is SQVTM and CDR2 is ANQGSEA.